The rows below give T cell receptor beta chains drawn from one sample of a study of T cell responses to AZD1222 COVID-19 vaccine. TCRdb keeps only in-frame clones here, not all; method: immunoSEQ multiplex PCR. The sample holds about 180,000 clones; 88% are singletons and the top ten take 26%. The sequencing used peripheral blood, collected 28 days after the second AZD1222 dose. The source of these receptors is an adult who received the AZD1222 COVID-19 vaccine. Each CDR3 is given with its conserved first and last residue. Each record gives: V gene, clone size, D gene, J gene, CDR3 protein, CDR3 DNA. The D gene is left open where the match is weak. Size values are once, few and many counts, or a class for expanded clones, and some rows have none.

TRBV27	-	TRBD1	TRBJ1-4	CASKSPPDRGEGEKLFF	TGTGCCAGCAAGTCCCCCCCTGACAGGGGCGAGGGTGAAAAACTGTTTTTT
TRBV28	-	-	TRBJ2-3	CAITTGSRDTQYF	TGTGCCATCACTACAGGGTCTAGGGATACGCAGTATTTT
TRBV7-8	-	TRBD2	TRBJ2-2	CASSFGGRAGGELFF	TGTGCCAGCAGCTTTGGCGGGAGGGCCGGCGGGGAGCTGTTTTTT
TRBV7-8	-	TRBD2	TRBJ2-2	CASSLRGDGYDGELFF	TGTGCCAGCAGCTTACGGGGGGATGGTTATGACGGGGAGCTGTTTTTT
TRBV28	-	TRBD1	TRBJ2-6	CASSLAGTGDSGANVLTF	TGTGCCAGCAGTTTGGCCGGGACAGGTGACTCTGGGGCCAACGTCCTGACTTTC
TRBV5-1	once	-	TRBJ2-3	CASSSTDTQYF	TGCGCCAGCAGTAGCACAGATACGCAGTATTTT
TRBV27	-	TRBD2	TRBJ2-2	CASSLLTSGKVGELFF	TGTGCCAGCAGTTTGCTTACTAGCGGGAAGGTCGGGGAGCTGTTTTTT
TRBV5-4	-	-	TRBJ2-1	CASSLVATYNEQFF	TGTGCCAGCAGCTTGGTTGCGACCTACAATGAGCAGTTCTTC
TRBV18	-	-	TRBJ2-4	CASSSSGDRRLAKNIQYF	TGTGCCAGCTCATCGTCAGGGGACCGGCGTCTAGCCAAAAACATTCAGTACTTC
TRBV6-1	-	TRBD1	TRBJ2-7	CASSDLGTGYEQYF	TGTGCCAGCAGTGACCTGGGGACAGGGTACGAGCAGTACTTC
TRBV30	few	-	TRBJ1-2	CAWSPGRSYGYTF	TGTGCCTGGAGTCCCGGACGTTCCTATGGCTACACCTTC
TRBV24-1	once	-	TRBJ2-5	CATSDFPGTQYF	TGTGCCACCAGTGATTTCCCAGGGACCCAGTACTTC
TRBV7-3	-	-	TRBJ2-3	CASSSLGSTSDTQYF	TGTGCCAGCAGCTCCTTAGGGAGTACTTCAGATACGCAGTATTTT
TRBV28	-	-	TRBJ2-2	CASRQGTGIPGELFF	TGTGCCAGCAGGCAGGGTACGGGGATCCCGGGGGAGCTGTTTTTT
TRBV4-1	-	TRBD2	TRBJ2-7	CASSQEASGSYEQYF	TGCGCCAGCAGCCAAGAGGCTAGCGGGTCCTACGAGCAGTACTTC
TRBV6-4	-	-	TRBJ2-3	CASGTQGTQYF	TGTGCCAGTGGAACGCAGGGGACGCAGTATTTT